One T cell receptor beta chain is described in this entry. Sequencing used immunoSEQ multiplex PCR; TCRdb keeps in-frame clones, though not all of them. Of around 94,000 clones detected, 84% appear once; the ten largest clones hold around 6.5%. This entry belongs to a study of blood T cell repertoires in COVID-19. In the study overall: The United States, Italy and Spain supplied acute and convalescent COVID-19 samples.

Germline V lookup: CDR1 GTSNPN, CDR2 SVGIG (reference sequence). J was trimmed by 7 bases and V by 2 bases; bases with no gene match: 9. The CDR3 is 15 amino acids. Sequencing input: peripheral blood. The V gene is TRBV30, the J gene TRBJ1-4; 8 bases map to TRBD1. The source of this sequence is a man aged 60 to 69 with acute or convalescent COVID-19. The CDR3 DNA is TGTGCCTGGAGTCGAGGGAGACAGGGGACTGAAAAACTGTTTTTT. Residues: CAWSRGRQGTEKLFF.